The clone carrying this TCR beta chain has at least ten counts. Its antigen is as yet unknown. TCRdb passed the reads through MiXCR, listing each CDR3 protein once. The repertoire holds under 100,000 distinct CDR3 sequences, 3.5% to 4.5% seen once, with 4% to 5.5% in the top ten. This CDR3 has 14 amino acids. Trimming at V came to 6 bases and at J to 7 bases, leaving 7 bases not matched to a gene. The data were obtained in a study of T cell repertoires in cytomegalovirus infection. Overall study results and limits: In two of eight donors, the top clonotype was HLA-C-restricted CMV-specific.

The V and J genes are TRBV12-3 or TRBV12-4 and TRBJ1-5; 9 nucleotides match TRBD1. The clonotype was recovered from a human donor in good health (CMV status not recorded). Some clones in this sample may be carry-over from other donors' samples. Sequenced input: PBMCs. The DNA for the CDR3 is TGTGCCAGCAGCACACAGGGGGCAAACCAGCCCCAGCATTTT. Translating it yields CASSTQGANQPQHF.